These T cell receptor beta chains were read from a single sample in a study of monozygotic twins with cystic fibrosis. The assay was immunoSEQ multiplex PCR, and TCRdb's table has in-frame clones only and misses some. The sample holds some 25,000 clones; around 96% are singletons and the top ten take 2.7%. Sequencing was performed on blood. Receptors were obtained from a girl aged 2-15 years with cystic fibrosis. The CDR3 runs from the conserved cysteine through the conserved F or W. The D gene is left open where the match is weak. Size tells how often a clone was seen (once, few, many) or the class of an expanded clone, and some rows leave it out.

TRBJ1-3,NA,TRBV5-1,TRBD1,CASSLGTGPNSGNTIYF,TGCGCCAGCAGCTTGGGGACAGGGCCTAACTCTGGAAACACCATATATTTT
TRBJ2-3,NA,TRBV2,TRBD2,CASTLRPSGGTDTQYF,TGTGCCAGCACCCTACGGCCTAGCGGGGGAACAGATACGCAGTATTTT
TRBJ2-7,NA,TRBV7-9,NA,CASSPGPMASYEQYF,TGTGCCAGCAGCCCCGGACCAATGGCCTCCTACGAGCAGTACTTC
TRBJ2-2,NA,TRBV11-3,NA,CASSLGTPGTPYTGELFF,TGTGCCAGCAGCTTAGGTACCCCGGGGACTCCTTACACCGGGGAGCTGTTTTTT
TRBJ2-7,NA,TRBV5-5,TRBD1,CASSLGTGGEQYF,TGTGCCAGCAGCTTAGGGACAGGGGGGGAGCAGTACTTC
TRBJ2-5,NA,TRBV21-1,NA,CASSQGLGGSGEETQYF,TGTGCCAGCAGCCAGGGGCTGGGGGGCAGCGGAGAAGAGACCCAGTACTTC
TRBJ2-1,NA,TRBV5-1,NA,CASGRGGNNEQFF,TGCGCCAGCGGGCGTGGGGGAAACAATGAGCAGTTCTTC
TRBJ1-1,NA,TRBV15,NA,CATSRLTVEAFF,TGTGCCACCAGCAGATTGACAGTTGAAGCTTTCTTT
TRBJ2-5,NA,TRBV7-8,NA,CASSLGQRETQYF,TGTGCCAGCAGCTTAGGTCAGCGAGAGACCCAGTACTTC
TRBJ2-3,NA,TRBV6-6,NA,CASSPTGHTDTQYF,TGTGCCAGCAGTCCTACAGGGCACACAGATACGCAGTATTTT
TRBJ2-5,NA,TRBV28,NA,CASRRRDPGGTQYF,TGTGCCAGCAGGCGTCGGGACCCAGGAGGGACCCAGTACTTC
TRBJ1-1,NA,TRBV9,NA,CASSVGMNTEAFF,TGTGCCAGCAGCGTAGGAATGAACACTGAAGCTTTCTTT
TRBJ1-2,NA,TRBV25-1,NA,CASSISFGGGGYGYTF,TGTGCCAGCAGTATATCGTTTGGGGGAGGCGGCTATGGCTACACCTTC
TRBJ2-7,NA,TRBV7-9,TRBD2,CASSWGEGKSYEQYF,TGTGCCAGCAGCTGGGGGGAGGGTAAATCCTACGAGCAGTACTTC
TRBJ2-2,NA,TRBV7-9,TRBD1,CASSTRPGQVNTGELFF,TGTGCCAGCAGCACTCGACCCGGACAGGTTAACACCGGGGAGCTGTTTTTT
TRBJ2-2,NA,TRBV5-8,TRBD1,CASSLEGGRRELFF,TGTGCCAGCAGCTTGGAAGGGGGCCGGAGGGAGCTGTTTTTT
TRBJ2-3,NA,TRBV2,NA,CAGRDESSTDTQYF,TGTGCCGGCCGAGATGAGTCTAGCACAGATACGCAGTATTTT
TRBJ1-3,NA,TRBV9,NA,CASSPSSSGNTIYF,TGTGCCAGCAGCCCCTCCAGCTCTGGAAACACCATATATTTT
TRBJ2-5,NA,TRBV27,TRBD1,CASRADRSVVQETQYF,TGTGCCAGCAGAGCGGACAGGTCGGTTGTTCAAGAGACCCAGTACTTC
TRBJ2-7,NA,TRBV25-1,NA,CASSPSTPGTRGWEQYF,TGTGCCAGCAGTCCATCGACCCCAGGGACCCGAGGTTGGGAGCAGTACTTC
TRBJ1-2,once,TRBV30,NA,CAWRYLRNYGYTF,TGTGCCTGGAGGTACCTGAGGAACTATGGCTACACCTTC
TRBJ1-2,once,TRBV20-1,NA,CSAIGGYTF,TGCAGTGCCATAGGGGGCTACACCTTC
TRBJ2-2,NA,TRBV19,TRBD2,CASRARGGRAFTGELFF,TGTGCCAGTAGAGCGCGGGGCGGGAGGGCTTTCACCGGGGAGCTGTTTTTT
TRBJ2-1,NA,TRBV19,TRBD2,CASSIRLAGGDNEQFF,TGTGCCAGTAGTATTCGTCTAGCGGGAGGGGACAATGAGCAGTTCTTC
TRBJ2-1,NA,TRBV19,NA,CASSMLRGARNEQFF,TGTGCCAGTAGTATGCTTCGCGGGGCGCGGAATGAGCAGTTCTTC
TRBJ2-3,few,TRBV2,TRBD1,CASPGTGGKDTQYF,TGTGCCAGCCCCGGGACAGGGGGTAAAGATACGCAGTATTTT
TRBJ2-7,NA,TRBV29-1,TRBD2,CSVVAGTHEQYF,TGCAGCGTAGTAGCGGGCACCCACGAGCAGTACTTC
TRBJ1-1,NA,TRBV5-1,NA,CASSPGPNTEAFF,TGCGCCAGCAGCCCCGGACCCAACACTGAAGCTTTCTTT
TRBJ2-7,NA,TRBV6-1,TRBD1,CASSPRTGGSYEQYF,TGTGCCAGCAGTCCGAGGACAGGAGGCAGCTACGAGCAGTACTTC
TRBJ1-2,NA,TRBV29-1,TRBD1,CSVGGTDIYGYTF,TGCAGCGTGGGCGGGACAGACATCTATGGCTACACCTTC
TRBJ1-4,NA,TRBV4-1,TRBD1,CASSEQGTNEKLFF,TGCGCCAGCAGTGAACAGGGGACTAATGAAAAACTGTTTTTT
TRBJ1-2,NA,TRBV30,NA,CAWSRTRAGANYGYTF,TGTGCCTGGAGTAGGACAAGGGCAGGGGCTAACTATGGCTACACCTTC
TRBJ1-1,NA,TRBV7-8,NA,CASSYIGMNTEAFF,TGTGCCAGCAGCTATATAGGGATGAACACTGAAGCTTTCTTT
TRBJ2-1,NA,TRBV6-4,NA,CASSLDEHNEQFF,TGTGCCAGCAGTTTGGACGAGCACAATGAGCAGTTCTTC
TRBJ1-2,NA,TRBV5-5,NA,CASSLVSRGVVGGYTF,TGTGCCAGCAGCTTGGTGTCGAGAGGGGTAGTTGGGGGCTACACCTTC
TRBJ1-1,NA,TRBV4-1,NA,CASSQPGLHTEAFF,TGCGCCAGCAGCCAACCCGGCTTGCACACTGAAGCTTTCTTT
TRBJ2-6,NA,TRBV4-1,TRBD2,CASSPPLAGAGANVLTF,TGCGCCAGCAGCCCCCCGCTAGCGGGAGCTGGGGCCAACGTCCTGACTTTC
TRBJ2-7,NA,TRBV27,NA,CASSSPGFAAGRPYEQYF,TGTGCCAGCAGTTCCCCTGGTTTTGCGGCAGGTCGTCCGTACGAGCAGTACTTC
TRBJ2-7,NA,TRBV6-6,NA,CASSRGNSYEQYF,TGTGCCAGCAGTAGAGGCAACTCCTACGAGCAGTACTTC
TRBJ2-6,NA,TRBV9,NA,CASSVEISGANVLTF,TGTGCCAGCAGCGTAGAAATATCTGGGGCCAACGTCCTGACTTTC
TRBJ2-3,NA,TRBV7-3,NA,CASSLANPPDTQYF,TGTGCCAGCAGCCTAGCGAACCCCCCAGATACGCAGTATTTT
TRBJ2-2,NA,TRBV2,NA,CASTAVRKTGELFF,TGTGCCTCGACAGCCGTTCGAAAAACCGGGGAGCTGTTTTTT
TRBJ1-5,NA,TRBV19,NA,CASSIVESSFYQPQHF,TGTGCCAGTAGTATAGTGGAGAGCTCCTTCTATCAGCCCCAGCATTTT
TRBJ2-7,NA,TRBV5-6,NA,CASSLASSVPQQYF,TGTGCCAGCAGCTTGGCTAGCTCAGTACCCCAGCAGTACTTC
TRBJ2-1,NA,TRBV6-1,NA,CASIRVGEQFF,TGTGCCAGCATACGGGTCGGAGAGCAGTTCTTC
TRBJ2-7,NA,TRBV4-1,NA,CASSPGAVYEQYF,TGCGCCAGCAGCCCGGGAGCAGTTTACGAGCAGTACTTC
TRBJ1-5,NA,TRBV19,NA,CASSMGGINQPQHF,TGTGCCAGTAGTATGGGAGGGATTAATCAGCCCCAGCATTTT
TRBJ2-5,NA,TRBV11-3,NA,CASSSTETQYF,TGTGCCAGCAGTTCGACAGAGACCCAGTACTTC
TRBJ1-1,NA,TRBV19,NA,CASSIVADTEAFF,TGTGCCAGTAGTATCGTCGCAGACACTGAAGCTTTCTTT
TRBJ1-1,NA,TRBV30,NA,CAWRNGNSEAFF,TGTGCCTGGAGGAACGGGAACAGCGAAGCTTTCTTT
TRBJ1-4,NA,TRBV2,NA,CASSGVGGAGEKLFF,TGTGCCAGCAGTGGGGTTGGAGGGGCGGGTGAAAAACTGTTTTTT
TRBJ2-7,NA,TRBV29-1,TRBD2,CSVEFSGLAGSYEQYF,TGCAGCGTTGAATTTTCGGGACTAGCGGGGTCCTACGAGCAGTACTTC
TRBJ2-7,NA,TRBV15,NA,CATSRVTRYEQYF,TGTGCCACCAGCAGAGTTACCAGGTACGAGCAGTACTTC
TRBJ2-2,once,TRBV5-1,NA,CASSLVVGLDTGELFF,TGCGCCAGCAGCTTGGTAGTAGGGTTGGACACCGGGGAGCTGTTTTTT
TRBJ1-2,NA,TRBV14,NA,CASSRRAGEVGGPPWGYTF,TGTGCCAGCAGCCGCCGCGCAGGGGAGGTCGGGGGTCCGCCCTGGGGCTACACCTTC
TRBJ2-7,NA,TRBV15,NA,CATSSNSGAYEQYF,TGTGCCACCAGCAGTAACAGCGGAGCCTACGAGCAGTACTTC
TRBJ2-1,NA,TRBV5-1,NA,CASSLAVNEQFF,TGCGCCAGCAGCTTGGCGGTCAATGAGCAGTTCTTC